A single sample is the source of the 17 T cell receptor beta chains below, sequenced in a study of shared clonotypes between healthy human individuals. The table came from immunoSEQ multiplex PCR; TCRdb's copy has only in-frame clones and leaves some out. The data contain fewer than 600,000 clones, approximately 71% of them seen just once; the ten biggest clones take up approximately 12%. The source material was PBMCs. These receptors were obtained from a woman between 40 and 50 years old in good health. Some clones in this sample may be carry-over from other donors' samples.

Here the CDR3 reads CASSDASFRDTSERRNYGYTF. Here the CDR3 DNA reads TGTGCCAGCAGTGACGCCAGCTTCCGGGACACCTCGGAGAGACGAAACTATGGCTACACCTTC. V gene TRBV6-4 combines with J gene TRBJ1-2; TRBD1 is a possible D gene (6 bases). In germline, CDR1 is MRHNA, CDR2 SNTAGT. This CDR3 is 21 amino acids long. The V end was cut by 2 bases, the J end by 2 bases, with 30 bases between.

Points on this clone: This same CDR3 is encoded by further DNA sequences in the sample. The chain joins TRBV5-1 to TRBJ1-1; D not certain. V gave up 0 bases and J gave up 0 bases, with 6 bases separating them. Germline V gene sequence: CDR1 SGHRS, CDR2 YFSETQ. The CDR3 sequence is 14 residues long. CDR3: CASSLDGVNTEAFF. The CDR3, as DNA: TGCGCCAGCAGCTTGGACGGAGTGAACACTGAAGCTTTCTTT.

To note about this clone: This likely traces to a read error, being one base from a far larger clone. CDR3 loop: CASSEYCGGNTQYF. The CDR3 DNA follows: TGTGCCAGCAGCGAGTACTGTGGGGGAAATACGCAGTATTTT. The chain combines TRBV7-9 with TRBJ2-3, with D perhaps matching TRBD1 or TRBD2 (5 bases each). The V gene lost 5 bases and the J gene lost 7 bases, with 16 bases spanning the gap. Germline lookup yields CDR1 SEHNR and CDR2 FQNEAQ (reference sequence). The CDR3 consists of 14 residues.

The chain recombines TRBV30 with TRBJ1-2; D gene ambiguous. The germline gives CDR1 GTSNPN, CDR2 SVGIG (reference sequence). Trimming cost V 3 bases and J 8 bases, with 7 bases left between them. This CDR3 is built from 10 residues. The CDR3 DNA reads TGTGCCTGGAGGGCAGTGGGCTACACCTTC. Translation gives CAWRAVGYTF.

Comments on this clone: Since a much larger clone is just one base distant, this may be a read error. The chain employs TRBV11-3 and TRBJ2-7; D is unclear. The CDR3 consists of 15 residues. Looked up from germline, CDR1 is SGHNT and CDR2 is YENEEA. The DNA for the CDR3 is TGTGCCAGCAGCTTTGATACTACCCGATCCTACGGGCAGTACTTC. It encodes CASSFDTTRSYGQYF.

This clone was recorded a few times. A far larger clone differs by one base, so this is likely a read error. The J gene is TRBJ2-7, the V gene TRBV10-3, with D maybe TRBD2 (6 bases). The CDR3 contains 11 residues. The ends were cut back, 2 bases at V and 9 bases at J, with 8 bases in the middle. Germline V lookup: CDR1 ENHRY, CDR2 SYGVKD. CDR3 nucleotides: TGTGCCATCAGTGAGCTGGGAGGGCAGTACTTC. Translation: CAISELGGQYF.

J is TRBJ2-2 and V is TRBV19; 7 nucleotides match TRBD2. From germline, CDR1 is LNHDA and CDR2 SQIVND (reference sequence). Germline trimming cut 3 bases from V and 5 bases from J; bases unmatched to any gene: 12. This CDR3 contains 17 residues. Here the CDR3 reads CASSMSGGRRLTGELFF. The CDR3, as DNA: TGTGCCAGTAGTATGTCGGGCGGGAGAAGATTAACCGGGGAGCTGTTTTTT. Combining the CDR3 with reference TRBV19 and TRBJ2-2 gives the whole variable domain DGGITQSPKYLFRKEGQNVTLSCEQNLNHDAMYWYRQDPGQGLRLIYYSQIVNDFQKGDIAEGYSVSREKKESFPLTVTSAQKNPTAFYLCASSMSGGRRLTGELFFGEGSRLTVL.

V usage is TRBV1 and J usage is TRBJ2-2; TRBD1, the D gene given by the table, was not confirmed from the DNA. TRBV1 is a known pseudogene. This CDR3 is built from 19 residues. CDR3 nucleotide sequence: TGCACCAGCAGCCAAGATCCAGATCAGGGGGGATCGAACACCGGGGAGCTGTTTTTT. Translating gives CTSSQDPDQGGSNTGELFF.

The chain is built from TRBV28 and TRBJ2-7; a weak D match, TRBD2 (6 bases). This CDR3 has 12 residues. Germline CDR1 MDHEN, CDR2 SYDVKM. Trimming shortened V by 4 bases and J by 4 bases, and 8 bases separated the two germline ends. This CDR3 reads CASSWRGYEQYF. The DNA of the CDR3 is TGTGCCAGCAGTTGGAGGGGATACGAGCAGTACTTC.

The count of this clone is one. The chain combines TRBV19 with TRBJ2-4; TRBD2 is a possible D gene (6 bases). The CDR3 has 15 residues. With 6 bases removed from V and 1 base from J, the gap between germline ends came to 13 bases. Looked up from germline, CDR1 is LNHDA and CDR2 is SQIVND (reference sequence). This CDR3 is CASSTGAWAKNIQYF. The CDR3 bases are TGTGCCAGTAGCACGGGAGCCTGGGCCAAAAACATTCAGTACTTC.

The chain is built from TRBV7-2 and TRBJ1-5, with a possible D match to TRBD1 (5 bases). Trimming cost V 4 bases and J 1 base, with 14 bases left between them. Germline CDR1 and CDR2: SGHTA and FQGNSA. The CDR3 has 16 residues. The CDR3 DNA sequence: TGTGCCAGCAGCTCCCGGGGCGGCAGCAGCAATCAGCCCCAGCATTTT. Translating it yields CASSSRGGSSNQPQHF.

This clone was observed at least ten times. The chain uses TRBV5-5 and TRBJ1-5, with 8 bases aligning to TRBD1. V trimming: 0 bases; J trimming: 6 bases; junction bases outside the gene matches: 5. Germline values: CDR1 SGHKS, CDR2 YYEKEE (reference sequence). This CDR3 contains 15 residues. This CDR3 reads CASSLGTGSRQPQHF. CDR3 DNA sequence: TGTGCCAGCAGCTTGGGGACAGGGTCGCGTCAGCCCCAGCATTTT. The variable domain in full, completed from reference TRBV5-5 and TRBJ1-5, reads DAGVTQSPTHLIKTRGQQVTLRCSPISGHKSVSWYQQVLGQGPQFIFQYYEKEERGRGNFPDRFSARQFPNYSSELNVNALLLGDSALYLCASSLGTGSRQPQHFGDGTRLSIL.

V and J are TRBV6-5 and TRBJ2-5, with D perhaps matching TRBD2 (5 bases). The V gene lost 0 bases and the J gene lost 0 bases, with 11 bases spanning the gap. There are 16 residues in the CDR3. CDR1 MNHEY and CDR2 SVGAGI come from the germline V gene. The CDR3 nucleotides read TGTGCCAGCAGTTACTCTCCGGGGAGACACCAAGAGACCCAGTACTTC. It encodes CASSYSPGRHQETQYF.

The CDR3 here is CASSPSRQGGVGTEAFF. The CDR3 DNA reads as TGTGCCAGCTCACCAAGCAGACAGGGAGGGGTGGGCACTGAAGCTTTCTTT. The rearrangement uses TRBV18 and TRBJ1-1; TRBD1 aligns across 7 bases. The germline CDR1 and CDR2 sequences are KGHSH and LQKENI. V shed 2 bases and J 4 bases; nucleotides not matched to a gene: 13. The CDR3 consists of 17 residues.

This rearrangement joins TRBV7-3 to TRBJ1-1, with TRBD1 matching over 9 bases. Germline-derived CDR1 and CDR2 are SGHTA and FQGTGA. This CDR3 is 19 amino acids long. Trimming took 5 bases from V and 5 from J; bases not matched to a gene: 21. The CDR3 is CASSNHLGTGGGLETEAFF. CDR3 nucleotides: TGTGCCAGCAGCAACCACCTTGGTACAGGGGGCGGATTGGAGACTGAAGCTTTCTTT.

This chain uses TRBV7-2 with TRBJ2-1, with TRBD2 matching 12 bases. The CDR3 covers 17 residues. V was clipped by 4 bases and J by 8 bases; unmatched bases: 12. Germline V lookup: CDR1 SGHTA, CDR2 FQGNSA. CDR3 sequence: CASSSFTSGRMSDEQFF. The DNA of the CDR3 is TGTGCCAGCAGCTCCTTTACTAGCGGGAGGATGTCGGATGAGCAGTTCTTC.

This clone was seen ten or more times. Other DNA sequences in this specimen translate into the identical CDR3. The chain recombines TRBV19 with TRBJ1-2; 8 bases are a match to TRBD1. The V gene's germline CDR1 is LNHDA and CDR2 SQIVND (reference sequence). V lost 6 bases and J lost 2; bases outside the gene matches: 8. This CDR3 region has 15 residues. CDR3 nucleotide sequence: TGTGCCAGTAGCCGATCAGGACAGGGCAACTATGGCTACACCTTC. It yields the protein CASSRSGQGNYGYTF.